These T cell receptor beta chains were read from a single sample in a study of blood T cell repertoires in COVID-19. The data were produced by immunoSEQ multiplex PCR, yet TCRdb's version contains in-frame clones alone and is incomplete. The table records more than 100,000 clones, around 87% of them present only once. Sequencing input: peripheral blood. These receptors originate from a woman in her sixties or seventies with COVID-19, enrolled during active disease. Each CDR3 is given with its conserved first and last residue. D genes are given only for firm matches. Clone size appears in some rows only: once, few, many, or a class for an expanded clone.

v_call	d_call	clone_size	j_call	cdr3_length	cdr3_aa	cdr3_nt
TRBV4-2	-	-	TRBJ2-5	15	CASSPQRARQETQYF	TGTGCCAGCAGCCCCCAGAGGGCGCGCCAAGAGACCCAGTACTTC
TRBV14	-	-	TRBJ1-4	15	CASSQLTSTNEKLFF	TGTGCCAGCAGCCAACTGACATCAACTAATGAAAAACTGTTTTTT
TRBV7-9	TRBD1	-	TRBJ1-3	16	CASSLEGGGRGNTIYF	TGTGCCAGCAGCTTAGAAGGGGGCGGACGGGGAAACACCATATATTTT
TRBV9	-	-	TRBJ1-2	12	CASSSSGSGYTF	TGTGCCAGCAGCTCGTCCGGGAGTGGCTACACCTTC
TRBV24-1	-	-	TRBJ2-1	14	CATSSGDSYNEQFF	TGTGCCACCAGTTCAGGGGATTCCTACAATGAGCAGTTCTTC
TRBV19	-	-	TRBJ1-2	14	CASKQWGDNYGYTF	TGTGCCAGTAAGCAATGGGGAGATAACTATGGCTACACCTTC
TRBV19	-	-	TRBJ1-2	12	CASSPRGGVNTF	TGTGCCAGTAGCCCTAGAGGGGGAGTTAACACCTTC
TRBV5-4	TRBD1	few	TRBJ1-5	14	CASSLGQGGQPQHF	TGTGCCAGCAGCTTAGGACAGGGGGGTCAGCCCCAGCATTTT
TRBV7-3	TRBD2	-	TRBJ2-1	15	CASSLSGGSYNEQFF	TGTGCCAGCAGCTTATCGGGGGGGTCCTACAATGAGCAGTTCTTC
TRBV6-2/TRBV6-3	-	-	TRBJ1-5	14	CASSPRGPNQPQHF	TGTGCCAGCAGTCCCAGGGGCCCAAATCAGCCCCAGCATTTT
TRBV6-5	TRBD1	-	TRBJ1-6	14	CASSRQGAASPLHF	TGTGCCAGCAGCCGACAGGGGGCTGCCTCACCCCTCCACTTT
TRBV18	TRBD1	-	TRBJ2-4	18	CASSLSTPGQGTKNIQYF	TGTGCCAGCTCACTCTCTACTCCGGGACAGGGAACCAAAAACATTCAGTACTTC
TRBV27	-	-	TRBJ1-4	15	CASSLSRATNEKLFF	TGTGCCAGCAGTTTATCGAGGGCAACTAATGAAAAACTGTTTTTT
TRBV15	-	-	TRBJ2-1	16	CATSPPLKGDYNEQFF	TGTGCCACCAGTCCGCCTTTGAAAGGAGATTACAATGAGCAGTTCTTC
TRBV7-9	-	-	TRBJ1-1	14	CASSHPGLHTEAFF	TGTGCCAGCAGCCACCCAGGCTTGCACACTGAAGCTTTCTTT
TRBV6-5	TRBD1	-	TRBJ1-4	15	CASSYTTGDNEKLFF	TGTGCCAGCAGTTACACTACAGGGGATAATGAAAAACTGTTTTTT